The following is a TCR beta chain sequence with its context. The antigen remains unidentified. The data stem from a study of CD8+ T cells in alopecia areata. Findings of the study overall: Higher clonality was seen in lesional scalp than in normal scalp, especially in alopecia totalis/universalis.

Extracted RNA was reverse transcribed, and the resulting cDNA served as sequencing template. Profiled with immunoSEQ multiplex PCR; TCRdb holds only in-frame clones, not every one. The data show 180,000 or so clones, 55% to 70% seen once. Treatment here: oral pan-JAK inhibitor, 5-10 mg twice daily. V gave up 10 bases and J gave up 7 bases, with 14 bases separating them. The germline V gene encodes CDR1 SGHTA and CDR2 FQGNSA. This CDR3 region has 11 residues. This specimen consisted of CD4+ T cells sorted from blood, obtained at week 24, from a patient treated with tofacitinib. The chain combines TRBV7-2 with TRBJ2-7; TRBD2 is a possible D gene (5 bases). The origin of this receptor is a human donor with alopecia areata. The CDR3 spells CATREVGEQYF. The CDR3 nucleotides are TGTGCCACCCGGGAAGTGGGGGAGCAGTACTTC.